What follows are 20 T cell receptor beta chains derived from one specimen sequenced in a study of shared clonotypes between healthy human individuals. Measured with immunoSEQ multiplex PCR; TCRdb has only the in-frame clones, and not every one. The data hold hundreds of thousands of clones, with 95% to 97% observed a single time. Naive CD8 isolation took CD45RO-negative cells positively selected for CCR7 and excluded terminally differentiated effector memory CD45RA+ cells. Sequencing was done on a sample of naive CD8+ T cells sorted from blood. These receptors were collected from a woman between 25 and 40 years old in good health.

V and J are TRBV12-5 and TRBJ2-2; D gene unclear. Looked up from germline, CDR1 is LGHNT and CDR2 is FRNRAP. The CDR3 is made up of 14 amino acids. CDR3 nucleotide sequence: TGTGCGACGCTAGACATCCGAGGAGCGGGGGAGCTGTTTTTT. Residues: CATLDIRGAGELFF.

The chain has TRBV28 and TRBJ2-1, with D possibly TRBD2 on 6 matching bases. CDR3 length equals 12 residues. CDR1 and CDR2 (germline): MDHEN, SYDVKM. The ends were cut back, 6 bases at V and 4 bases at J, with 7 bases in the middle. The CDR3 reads CASRGGYNEQFF. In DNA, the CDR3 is TGTGCCAGCAGGGGAGGATACAATGAGCAGTTCTTC. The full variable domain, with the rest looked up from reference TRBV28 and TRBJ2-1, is DVKVTQSSRYLVKRTGEKVFLECVQDMDHENMFWYRQDPGLGLRLIYFSYDVKMKEKGDIPEGYSVSREKKERFSLILESASTNQTSMYLCASRGGYNEQFFGPGTRLTVL.

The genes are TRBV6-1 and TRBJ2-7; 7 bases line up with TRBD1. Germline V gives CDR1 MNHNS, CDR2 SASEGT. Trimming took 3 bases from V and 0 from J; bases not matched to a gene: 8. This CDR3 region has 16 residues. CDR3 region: CASSELGQPFSYEQYF. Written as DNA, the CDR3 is TGTGCCAGCAGTGAGCTGGGACAGCCATTCTCCTACGAGCAGTACTTC.

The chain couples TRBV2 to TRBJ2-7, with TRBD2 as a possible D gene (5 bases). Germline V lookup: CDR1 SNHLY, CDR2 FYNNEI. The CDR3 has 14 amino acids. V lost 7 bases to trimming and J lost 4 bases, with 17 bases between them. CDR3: CASTNRDSGYEQYF. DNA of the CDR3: TGTGCCAGCACAAACCGGGATTCCGGTTACGAGCAGTACTTC.

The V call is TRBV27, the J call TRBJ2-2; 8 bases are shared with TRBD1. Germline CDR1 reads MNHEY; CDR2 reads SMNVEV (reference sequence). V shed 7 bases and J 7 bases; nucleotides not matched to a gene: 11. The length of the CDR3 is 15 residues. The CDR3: CASTYGQGSNGELFF. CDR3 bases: TGTGCCAGCACCTACGGACAGGGATCAAACGGGGAGCTGTTTTTT.

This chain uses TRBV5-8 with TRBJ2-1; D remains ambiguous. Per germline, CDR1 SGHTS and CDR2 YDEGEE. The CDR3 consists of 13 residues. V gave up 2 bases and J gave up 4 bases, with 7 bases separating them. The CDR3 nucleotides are TGTGCCAGCAGCTTTTCGGATTACAATGAGCAGTTCTTC. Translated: CASSFSDYNEQFF.

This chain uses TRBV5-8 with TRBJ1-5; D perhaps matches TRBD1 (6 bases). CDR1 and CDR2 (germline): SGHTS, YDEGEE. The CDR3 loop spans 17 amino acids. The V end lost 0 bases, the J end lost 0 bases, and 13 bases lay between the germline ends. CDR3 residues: CASSLDRASYSNQPQHF. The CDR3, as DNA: TGTGCCAGCAGCTTGGACAGGGCCTCATATAGCAATCAGCCCCAGCATTTT.

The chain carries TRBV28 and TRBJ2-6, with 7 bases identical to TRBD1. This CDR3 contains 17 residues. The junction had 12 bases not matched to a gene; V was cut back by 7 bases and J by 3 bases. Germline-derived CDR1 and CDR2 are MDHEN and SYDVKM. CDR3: CASKTPHPGGGANVLTF. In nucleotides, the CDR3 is TGTGCCAGCAAAACCCCCCACCCAGGGGGTGGGGCCAACGTCCTGACTTTC.

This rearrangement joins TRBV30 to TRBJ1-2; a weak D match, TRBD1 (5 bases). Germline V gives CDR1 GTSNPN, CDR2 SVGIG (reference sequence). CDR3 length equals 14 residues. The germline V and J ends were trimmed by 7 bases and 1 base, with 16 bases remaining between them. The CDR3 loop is CALLTSRGNYGYTF. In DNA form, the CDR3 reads TGTGCCTTATTAACCTCTAGGGGTAACTATGGCTACACCTTC.

CDR3 in DNA: TGTGCCAGCAGACCTCTGGGGGGGGGCGGAAATGAAAAACTGTTTTTT. This gives the protein CASRPLGGGGNEKLFF. The chain links TRBV27 to TRBJ1-4; D possibly corresponds to TRBD1 (6 bases). The CDR3 extends over 16 amino acids. The ends were cut back, 6 bases at V and 5 bases at J, with 19 bases in the middle. CDR1 MNHEY and CDR2 SMNVEV come from the germline V gene (reference sequence).

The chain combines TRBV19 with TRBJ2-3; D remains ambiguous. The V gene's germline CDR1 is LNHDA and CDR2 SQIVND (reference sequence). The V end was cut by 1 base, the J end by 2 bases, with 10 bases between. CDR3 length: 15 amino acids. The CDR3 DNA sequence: TGTGCCAGTAGTATAGGGTTGCAGTACACAGATACGCAGTATTTT. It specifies CASSIGLQYTDTQYF.

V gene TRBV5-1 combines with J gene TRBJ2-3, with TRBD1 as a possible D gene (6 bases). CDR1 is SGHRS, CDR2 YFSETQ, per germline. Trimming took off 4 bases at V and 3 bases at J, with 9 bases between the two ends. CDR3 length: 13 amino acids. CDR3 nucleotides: TGCGCCAGCAGCCAGGGGAGAACAGATACGCAGTATTTT. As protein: CASSQGRTDTQYF.

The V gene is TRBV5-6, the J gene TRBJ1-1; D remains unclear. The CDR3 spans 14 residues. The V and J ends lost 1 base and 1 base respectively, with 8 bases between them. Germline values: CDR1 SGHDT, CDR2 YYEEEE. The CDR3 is CASSLTGSNTEAFF. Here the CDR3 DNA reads TGTGCCAGCAGCTTGACCGGCTCGAACACTGAAGCTTTCTTT.

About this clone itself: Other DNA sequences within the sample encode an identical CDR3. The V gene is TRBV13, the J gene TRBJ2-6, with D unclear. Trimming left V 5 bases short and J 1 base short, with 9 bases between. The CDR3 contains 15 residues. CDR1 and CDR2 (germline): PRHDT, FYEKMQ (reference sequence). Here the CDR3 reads CASSPRRSGANVLTF. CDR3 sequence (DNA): TGTGCCAGCAGCCCGCGACGGTCTGGGGCCAACGTCCTGACTTTC.

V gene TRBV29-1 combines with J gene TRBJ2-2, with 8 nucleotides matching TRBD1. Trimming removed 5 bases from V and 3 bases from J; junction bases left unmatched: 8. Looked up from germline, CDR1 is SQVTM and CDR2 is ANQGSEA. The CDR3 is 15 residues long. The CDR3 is CSVTGRGPYTGELFF. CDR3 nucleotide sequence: TGCAGCGTTACCGGCAGGGGGCCTTACACCGGGGAGCTGTTTTTT.

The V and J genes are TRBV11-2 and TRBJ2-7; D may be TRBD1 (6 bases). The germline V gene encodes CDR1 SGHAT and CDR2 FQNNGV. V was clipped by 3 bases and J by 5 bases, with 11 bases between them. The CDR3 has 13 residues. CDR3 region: CASSLSGAHEQYF. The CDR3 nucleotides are TGTGCCAGCAGCTTGTCAGGGGCCCACGAGCAGTACTTC.

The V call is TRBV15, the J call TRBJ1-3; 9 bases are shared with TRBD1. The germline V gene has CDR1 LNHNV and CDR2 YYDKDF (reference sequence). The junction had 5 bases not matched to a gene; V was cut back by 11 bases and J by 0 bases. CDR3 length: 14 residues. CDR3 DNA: TGTGCCTGTGGACAGGGGTTCTCTGGAAACACCATATATTTT. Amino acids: CACGQGFSGNTIYF.

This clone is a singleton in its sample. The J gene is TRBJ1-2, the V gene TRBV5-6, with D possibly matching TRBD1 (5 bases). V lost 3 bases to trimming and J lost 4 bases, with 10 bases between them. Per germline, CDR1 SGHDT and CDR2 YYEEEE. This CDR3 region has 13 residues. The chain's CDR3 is CASSYQGGYGYTF. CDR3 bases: TGTGCCAGCAGCTACCAGGGCGGCTATGGCTACACCTTC.

CDR3 residues: CASSLSTEYGYTF. For the CDR3, the DNA is TGTGCCAGCAGTTTGAGCACAGAGTATGGCTACACCTTC. The chain couples TRBV28 to TRBJ1-2; D is undetermined. V lost 3 bases to trimming and J lost 5 bases, with 10 bases between them. This CDR3 has 13 amino acids. Germline values: CDR1 MDHEN, CDR2 SYDVKM.

CDR3: CASSLGLLKETQYF. CDR3 nucleotide sequence: TGTGCCAGCAGTCTCGGACTTCTTAAAGAGACCCAGTACTTC. The chain joins TRBV2 to TRBJ2-5; perhaps TRBD2 as D (5 bases). Germline V gene lookup returns CDR1 SNHLY and CDR2 FYNNEI. The ends were cut back, 5 bases at V and 3 bases at J, with 13 bases in the middle. This CDR3 contains 14 residues.